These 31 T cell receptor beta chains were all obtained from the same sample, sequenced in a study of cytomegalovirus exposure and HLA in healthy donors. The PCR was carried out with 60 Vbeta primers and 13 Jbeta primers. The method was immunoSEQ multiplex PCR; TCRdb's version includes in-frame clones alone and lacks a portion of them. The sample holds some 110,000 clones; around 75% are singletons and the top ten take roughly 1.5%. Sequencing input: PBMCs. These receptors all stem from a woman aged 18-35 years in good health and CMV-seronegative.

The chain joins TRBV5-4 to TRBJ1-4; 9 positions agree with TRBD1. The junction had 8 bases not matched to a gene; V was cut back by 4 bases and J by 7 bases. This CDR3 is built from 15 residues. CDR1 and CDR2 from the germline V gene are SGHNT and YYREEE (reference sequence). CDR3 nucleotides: TGTGCCAGCAGCACCACAGGGGGCGCAAGTGAAAAACTGTTTTTT. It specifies CASSTTGGASEKLFF.

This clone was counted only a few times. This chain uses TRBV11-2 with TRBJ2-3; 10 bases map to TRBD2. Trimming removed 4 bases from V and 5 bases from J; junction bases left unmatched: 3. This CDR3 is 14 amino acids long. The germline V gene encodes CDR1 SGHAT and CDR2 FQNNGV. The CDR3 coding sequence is TGTGCCAGCAGCTATAGCGGGGGGAGAGATACGCAGTATTTT. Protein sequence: CASSYSGGRDTQYF.

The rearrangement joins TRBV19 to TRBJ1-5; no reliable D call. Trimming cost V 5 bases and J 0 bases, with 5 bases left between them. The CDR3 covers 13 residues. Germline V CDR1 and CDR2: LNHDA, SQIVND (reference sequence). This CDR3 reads CASSFRSNQPQHF. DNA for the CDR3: TGTGCCAGTAGTTTCCGTAGCAATCAGCCCCAGCATTTT.

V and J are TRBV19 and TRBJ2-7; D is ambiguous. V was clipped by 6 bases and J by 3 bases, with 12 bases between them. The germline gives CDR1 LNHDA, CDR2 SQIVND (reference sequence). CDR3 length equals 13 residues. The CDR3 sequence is CASSFPPFYEQYF. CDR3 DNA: TGTGCCAGTAGCTTTCCTCCGTTCTACGAGCAGTACTTC.

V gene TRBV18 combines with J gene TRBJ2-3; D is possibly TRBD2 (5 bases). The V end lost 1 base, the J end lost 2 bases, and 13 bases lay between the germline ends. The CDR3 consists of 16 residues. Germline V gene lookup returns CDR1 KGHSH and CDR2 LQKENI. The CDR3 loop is CASSPLLASPTDTQYF. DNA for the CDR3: TGTGCCAGCTCACCACTTCTAGCCAGCCCCACAGATACGCAGTATTTT.

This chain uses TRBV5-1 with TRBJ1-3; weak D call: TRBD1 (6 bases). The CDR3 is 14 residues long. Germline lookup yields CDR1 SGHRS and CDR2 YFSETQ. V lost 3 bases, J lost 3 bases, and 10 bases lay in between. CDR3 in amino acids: CASSSGTSGNTIYF. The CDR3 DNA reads TGCGCCAGCAGCTCCGGGACAAGTGGAAACACCATATATTTT. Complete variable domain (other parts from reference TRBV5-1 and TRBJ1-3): KAGVTQTPRYLIKTRGQQVTLSCSPISGHRSVSWYQQTPGQGLQFLFEYFSETQRNKGNFPGRFSGRQFSNSRSEMNVSTLELGDSALYLCASSSGTSGNTIYFGEGSWLTVV.

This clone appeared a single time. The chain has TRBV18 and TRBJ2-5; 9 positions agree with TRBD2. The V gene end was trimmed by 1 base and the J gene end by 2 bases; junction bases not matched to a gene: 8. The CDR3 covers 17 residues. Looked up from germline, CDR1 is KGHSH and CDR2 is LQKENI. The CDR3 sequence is CASSPLTSGRSQETQYF. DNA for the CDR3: TGTGCCAGCTCACCACTGACTAGCGGCCGAAGTCAAGAGACCCAGTACTTC.

CDR3: CASSVGASSGNTIYF. CDR3 DNA: TGTGCCAGCAGCGTAGGGGCCAGCTCTGGAAACACCATATATTTT. The J gene is TRBJ1-3, the V gene TRBV9; D uncertain. CDR3 length: 15 residues. Germline V gene lookup returns CDR1 SGDLS and CDR2 YYNGEE. V was cut by 0 bases and J by 0 bases, with 7 bases left in between.

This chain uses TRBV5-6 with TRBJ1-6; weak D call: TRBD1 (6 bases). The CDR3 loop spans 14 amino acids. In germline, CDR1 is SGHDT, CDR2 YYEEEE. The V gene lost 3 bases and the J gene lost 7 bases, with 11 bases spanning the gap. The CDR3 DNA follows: TGTGCCAGCAGCTCCTGGGGGGGCAATTCACCCCTCCACTTT. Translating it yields CASSSWGGNSPLHF.

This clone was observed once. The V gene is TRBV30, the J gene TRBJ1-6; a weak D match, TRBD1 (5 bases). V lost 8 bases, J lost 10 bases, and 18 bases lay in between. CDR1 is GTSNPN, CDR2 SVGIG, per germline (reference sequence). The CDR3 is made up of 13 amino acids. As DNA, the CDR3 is TGTGCCGGACACCGGGACTTAATATCACCCCTCCACTTT. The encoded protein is CAGHRDLISPLHF.

DNA for the CDR3: TGTGCCTGGAGTGGGGGCAATTCACCCCTCCACTTT. It yields the protein CAWSGGNSPLHF. V gene TRBV30 combines with J gene TRBJ1-6; maybe TRBD1 (5 bases). This CDR3 is 12 amino acids long. Trimming left V 1 base short and J 7 bases short, with 5 bases between. Germline CDR1 reads GTSNPN; CDR2 reads SVGIG (reference sequence).

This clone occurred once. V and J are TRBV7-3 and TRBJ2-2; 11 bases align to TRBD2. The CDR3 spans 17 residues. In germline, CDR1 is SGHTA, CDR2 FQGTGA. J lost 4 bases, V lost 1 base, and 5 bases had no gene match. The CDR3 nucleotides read TGTGCCAGCAGCTTAATAGCGGGGGGGCCGATCACCGGGGAGCTGTTTTTT. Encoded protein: CASSLIAGGPITGELFF.

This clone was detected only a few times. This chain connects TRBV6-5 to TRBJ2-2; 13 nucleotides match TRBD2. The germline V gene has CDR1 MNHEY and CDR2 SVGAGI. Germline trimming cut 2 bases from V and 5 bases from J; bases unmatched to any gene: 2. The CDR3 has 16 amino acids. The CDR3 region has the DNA TGTGCCAGCAGTTACATGGGACTAGCGGGAACCGGGGAGCTGTTTTTT. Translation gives CASSYMGLAGTGELFF.

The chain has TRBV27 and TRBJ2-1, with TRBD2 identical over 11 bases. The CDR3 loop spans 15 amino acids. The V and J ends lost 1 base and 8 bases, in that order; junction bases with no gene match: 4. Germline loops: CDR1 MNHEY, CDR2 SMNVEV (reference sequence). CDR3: CASSLYSGGAHEQFF. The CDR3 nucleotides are TGTGCCAGCAGTTTATATAGCGGGGGGGCCCATGAGCAGTTCTTC.

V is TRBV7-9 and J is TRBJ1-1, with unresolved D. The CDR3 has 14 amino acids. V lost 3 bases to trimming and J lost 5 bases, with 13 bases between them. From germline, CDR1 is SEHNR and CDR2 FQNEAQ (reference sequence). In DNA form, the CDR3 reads TGTGCCAGCAGCTTGGCGGGGAGTGGAACTGAAGCTTTCTTT. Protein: CASSLAGSGTEAFF.

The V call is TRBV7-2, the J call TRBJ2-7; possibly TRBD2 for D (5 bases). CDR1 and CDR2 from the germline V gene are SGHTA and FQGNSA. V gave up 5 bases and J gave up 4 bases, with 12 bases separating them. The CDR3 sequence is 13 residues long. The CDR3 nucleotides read TGTGCCAGCAGCACGCGGACTGGGTACGAGCAGTACTTC. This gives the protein CASSTRTGYEQYF.

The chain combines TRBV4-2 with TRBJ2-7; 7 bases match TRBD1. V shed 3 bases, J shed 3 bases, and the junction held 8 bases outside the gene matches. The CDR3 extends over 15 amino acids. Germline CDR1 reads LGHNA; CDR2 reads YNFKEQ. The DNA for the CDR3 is TGTGCCAGCAGCCAGGAACGACAGGGCTTCTACGAGCAGTACTTC. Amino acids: CASSQERQGFYEQYF.

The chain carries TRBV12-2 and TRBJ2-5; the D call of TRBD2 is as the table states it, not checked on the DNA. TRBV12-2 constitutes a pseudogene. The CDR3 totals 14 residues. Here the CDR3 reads CASRSPTSWETQYF. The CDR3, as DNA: TGTGCAAGTCGCTCCCCGACTAGCTGGGAGACCCAGTACTTC.

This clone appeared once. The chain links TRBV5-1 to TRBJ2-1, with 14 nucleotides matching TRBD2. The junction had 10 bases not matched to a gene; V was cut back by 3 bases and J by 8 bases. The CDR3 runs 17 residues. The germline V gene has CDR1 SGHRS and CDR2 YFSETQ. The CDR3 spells CASSSSPTSGGADEQFF. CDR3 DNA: TGCGCCAGCAGCTCCTCCCCGACTAGCGGGGGGGCAGATGAGCAGTTCTTC.

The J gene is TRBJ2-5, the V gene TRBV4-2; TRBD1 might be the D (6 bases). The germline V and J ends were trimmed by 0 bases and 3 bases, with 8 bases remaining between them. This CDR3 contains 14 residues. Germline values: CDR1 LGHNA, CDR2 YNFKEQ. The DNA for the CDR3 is TGTGCCAGCAGCCAAGACAGGGGAGAAGAGACCCAGTACTTC. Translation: CASSQDRGEETQYF.

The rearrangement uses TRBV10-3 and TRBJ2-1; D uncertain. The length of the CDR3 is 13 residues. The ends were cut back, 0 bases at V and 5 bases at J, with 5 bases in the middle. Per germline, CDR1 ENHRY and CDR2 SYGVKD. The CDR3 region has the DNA TGTGCCATCAGTGAGTCAAACAACAATGAGCAGTTCTTC. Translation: CAISESNNNEQFF.

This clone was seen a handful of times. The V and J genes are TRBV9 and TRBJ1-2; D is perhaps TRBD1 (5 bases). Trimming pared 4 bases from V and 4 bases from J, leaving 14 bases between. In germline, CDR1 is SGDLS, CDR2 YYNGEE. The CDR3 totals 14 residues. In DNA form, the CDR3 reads TGTGCCAGCAGCCCAGAGACGGGGGGCTATGGCTACACCTTC. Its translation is CASSPETGGYGYTF.

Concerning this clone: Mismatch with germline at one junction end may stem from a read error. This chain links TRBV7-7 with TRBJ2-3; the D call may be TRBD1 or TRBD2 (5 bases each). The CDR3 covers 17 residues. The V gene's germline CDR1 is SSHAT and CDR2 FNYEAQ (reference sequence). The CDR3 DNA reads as TGTGCTAGCAGCTTAGCGCCCTTGGGGCAAATCACAGATACGCAGTATTTT. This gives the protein CASSLAPLGQITDTQYF.

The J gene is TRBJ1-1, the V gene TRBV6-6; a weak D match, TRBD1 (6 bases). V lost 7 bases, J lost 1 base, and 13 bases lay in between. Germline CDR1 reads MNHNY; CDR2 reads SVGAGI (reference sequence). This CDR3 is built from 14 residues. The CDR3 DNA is TGTGCCAGCAATGCCGACAGGCCGAACACTGAAGCTTTCTTT. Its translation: CASNADRPNTEAFF.

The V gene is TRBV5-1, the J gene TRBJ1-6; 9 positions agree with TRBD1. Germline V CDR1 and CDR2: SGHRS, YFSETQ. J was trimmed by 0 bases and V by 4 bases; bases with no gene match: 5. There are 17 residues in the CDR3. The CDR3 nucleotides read TGCGCCAGCAGCCCGGACAGGGGCGACTCCTATAATTCACCCCTCCACTTT. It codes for CASSPDRGDSYNSPLHF.

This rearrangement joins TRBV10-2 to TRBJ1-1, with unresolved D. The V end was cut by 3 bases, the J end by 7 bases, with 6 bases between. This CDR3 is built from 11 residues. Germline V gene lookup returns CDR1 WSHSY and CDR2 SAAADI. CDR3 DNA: TGCGCCAGCAGTGACCGGGGTGAAGCTTTCTTT. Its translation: CASSDRGEAFF.

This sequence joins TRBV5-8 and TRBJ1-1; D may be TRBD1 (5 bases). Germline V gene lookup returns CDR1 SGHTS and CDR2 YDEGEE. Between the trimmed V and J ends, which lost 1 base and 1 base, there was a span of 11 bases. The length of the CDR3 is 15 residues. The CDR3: CASSLMEGWNTEAFF. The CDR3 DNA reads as TGTGCCAGCAGCTTGATGGAGGGGTGGAACACTGAAGCTTTCTTT.

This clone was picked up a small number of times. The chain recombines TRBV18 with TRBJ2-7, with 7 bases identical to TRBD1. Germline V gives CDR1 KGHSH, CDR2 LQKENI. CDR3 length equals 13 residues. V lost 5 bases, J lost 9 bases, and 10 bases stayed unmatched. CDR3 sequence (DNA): TGTGCCAGCTCATCCGAGAGACAGGGTCGGCAGTACTTC. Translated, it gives CASSSERQGRQYF. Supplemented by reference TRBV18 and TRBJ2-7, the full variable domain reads NAGVMQNPRHLVRRRGQEARLRCSPMKGHSHVYWYRQLPEEGLKFMVYLQKENIIDESGMPKERFSAEFPKEGPSILRIQQVVRGDSAAYFCASSSERQGRQYFGPGTRLTVT.

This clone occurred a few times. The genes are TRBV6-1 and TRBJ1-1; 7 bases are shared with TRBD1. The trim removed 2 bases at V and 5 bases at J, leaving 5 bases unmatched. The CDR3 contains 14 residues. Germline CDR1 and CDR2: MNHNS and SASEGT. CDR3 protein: CASSELTGWTEAFF. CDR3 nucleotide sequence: TGTGCCAGCAGTGAACTGACAGGGTGGACTGAAGCTTTCTTT.

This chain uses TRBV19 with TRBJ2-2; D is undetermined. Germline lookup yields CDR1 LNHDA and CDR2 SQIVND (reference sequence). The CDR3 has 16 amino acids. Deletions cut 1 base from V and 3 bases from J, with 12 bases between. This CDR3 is CASSIVGVIDTGELFF. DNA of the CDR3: TGTGCCAGTAGTATAGTAGGAGTTATCGACACCGGGGAGCTGTTTTTT.

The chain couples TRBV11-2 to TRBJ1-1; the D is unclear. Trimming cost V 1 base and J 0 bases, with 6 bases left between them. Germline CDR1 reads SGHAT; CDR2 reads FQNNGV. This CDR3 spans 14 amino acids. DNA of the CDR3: TGTGCCAGCAGCTTAGCAGGCATGAACACTGAAGCTTTCTTT. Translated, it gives CASSLAGMNTEAFF.